This record concerns one T cell receptor (beta chain) sequence. There is no known antigen for this receptor. It has no much larger one-base neighbor in the sample; base qualities were not kept. Genomic DNA was isolated from the sorted cells so that the TCRbeta CDR3 region could be sequenced. The immunoSEQ Assay was used for sequencing of TCRbeta CDR3 regions. TCRdb retrieved this table from immuneACCESS and kept in-frame rearrangements only. Not all clones are present; in checked studies, unresolved V genes account for under half, and no reason is known for the remainder. This sample holds roughly 60,000 clones; around 90% were observed only once. Of the sample, 3.5% to 4% is held by the ten largest clones. The trial excluded patients who had a history of autoimmune disease or who were on systemic immunosuppression. In every dose cohort, peripheral blood was drawn for TCR sequencing at baseline, cycle 4 day 1, and cycle 7 day 1. Samples were obtained from an open-label, multicenter, first-in-human phase I dose-escalation trial of ivuxolimab. Adults with locally advanced or metastatic melanoma, renal cell, hepatocellular, or head and neck squamous cell carcinoma were enrolled in the trial. Before TCR sequencing, CD4+ T cells and CD8+ T cells were sorted from peripheral blood as separate populations.

This sample is drawn from a study of OX40 agonist ivuxolimab in advanced cancers. About the study as a whole: Ivuxolimab was a fully human IgG2 agonistic monoclonal antibody targeting the costimulatory receptor OX40 (CD134). Intravenous ivuxolimab was administered to patients every 2 weeks at six dose levels: 0.01, 0.1, 0.3, 1.5, 3 and 10 mg/kg. Of the roughly 51 dose-escalation patients, hepatocellular carcinoma was present in around 20, melanoma in approximately 15, renal cell carcinoma in 9 and head and neck cancer in 9. A male proportion of about 79% and a mean age of approximately 55 years, ranging from roughly 23 to 90, were recorded for the dose-escalation cohort. Patients were allowed to have had prior anti-PD-1, anti-PD-L1 or anti-CTLA-4 therapy, and roughly 40% of the dose-escalation patients had been treated with checkpoint inhibitors. Partial responses were achieved by three dose-escalation patients, of whom one had hepatocellular carcinoma and two had cutaneous melanoma. Peripheral TCRbeta sequencing was intended to test whether TCR sequence diversity was altered and clonal T-cell expansion was caused by ivuxolimab. The paper covers the monotherapy dose-escalation part of the phase I ivuxolimab trial, which included N of about 50 patients. The paper as a whole reports these results and caveats: Low levels of normalized T-cell clonal expansion were also shown by some nonresponding patients. Clonal expansion of both CD4+ and CD8+ blood T cells was observed from baseline to week 6 at doses 0.1 to 3.0 mg/kg. After ivuxolimab, expanded clones were on average more numerous among CD8+ T cells than among CD4+ T cells. Which antigens the clonally expanded peripheral T cells were specific for was not determined. In the 0.1-3.0 mg/kg groups, partial responders had among the lowest normalized peripheral clonal expansion, particularly in CD8+ T cells.

The sequencing used CD4+ or CD8+ T cells sorted from blood, collected in a trial of the OX40 agonist ivuxolimab. The origin of this receptor is an adult with an advanced solid tumor such as melanoma, head and neck, liver or kidney cancer.

The nucleotide sequence reads as follows: TGTGCCACCGGGACTAGCGTCAATGAGCAGTTCTTC. Its translation reads: CATGTSVNEQFF. Recombination connected TRBV27 to TRBJ2-1; 10 nucleotides in the junction match TRBD2. Trimming removed 10 bases from V and 6 bases from J; the gene matches leave 3 bases unexplained. CDR1 and CDR2 are drawn from the germline V gene (reference sequence): MNHEY, SMNVEV. Inclusive of the bounding cysteine and phenylalanine, the CDR3 is 12 residues long. CDR3 DNA only is kept here, 36 bases in frame from base 1.